Following are 16 T cell receptor beta chains from one sample sequenced in a study of blood T cell repertoires in COVID-19. Generated by immunoSEQ multiplex PCR, the TCRdb table keeps only in-frame clones and is missing some. The sample includes about 20,000 clones, 80% to 90% of them seen just once. The sequencing sample was made of peripheral blood. The receptors were sampled from a human donor with active COVID-19. The donor label of this sample is uncertain.

This chain links TRBV5-6 with TRBJ2-6; 7 bases agree with TRBD2. The junction had 6 bases not matched to a gene; V was cut back by 1 base and J by 5 bases. From germline, CDR1 is SGHDT and CDR2 YYEEEE. This CDR3 spans 16 amino acids. CDR3 sequence reads: CASSLRSGKRANVLTF. In DNA, the CDR3 is TGTGCCAGCAGCTTGAGGAGCGGGAAGAGGGCCAACGTCCTGACTTTC.

The rearrangement links TRBV7-8 to TRBJ2-7, with 7 bases matching TRBD2. The CDR3 has 15 amino acids. After removal of 5 bases from V and 3 bases from J, the junction contained 10 bases not matched to a gene. CDR1 and CDR2 from the germline V gene are SGHVS and FQNEAQ. Here the CDR3 DNA reads TGTGCCAGCAGCCCCAGTGGGGGGGGGTTCTACGAGCAGTACTTC. Translating it yields CASSPSGGGFYEQYF.

V is TRBV6-1 and J is TRBJ1-4, with D perhaps TRBD1 (6 bases). This CDR3 has 17 amino acids. Per germline, CDR1 MNHNS and CDR2 SASEGT. The germline V and J ends were trimmed by 1 base and 0 bases, with 12 bases remaining between them. The CDR3 region is CASSEGWGTTTNEKLFF. The DNA of the CDR3 is TGTGCCAGCAGTGAAGGGTGGGGGACAACAACTAATGAAAAACTGTTTTTT.

V is TRBV7-9 and J is TRBJ2-2, with 10 bases aligning to TRBD2. The CDR3 extends over 16 amino acids. Germline V gene lookup returns CDR1 SEHNR and CDR2 FQNEAQ (reference sequence). Germline trimming cut 5 bases from V and 6 bases from J; bases unmatched to any gene: 9. In nucleotides, the CDR3 is TGTGCCAGCAGCGTTCTTAGCGGGAGGTTATCCGGGGAGCTGTTTTTT. Amino acid sequence: CASSVLSGRLSGELFF.

The chain uses TRBV28 and TRBJ2-3; tentative D call: TRBD2 (5 bases). The germline V gene has CDR1 MDHEN and CDR2 SYDVKM. The length of the CDR3 is 15 residues. V was trimmed by 3 bases and J by 0 bases, leaving 10 bases between them. CDR3 amino acids: CASSFAGPSTDTQYF. CDR3 nucleotides: TGTGCCAGCAGTTTCGCGGGTCCTAGCACAGATACGCAGTATTTT. Full variable domain (outside the CDR3, taken from reference TRBV28 and TRBJ2-3): DVKVTQSSRYLVKRTGEKVFLECVQDMDHENMFWYRQDPGLGLRLIYFSYDVKMKEKGDIPEGYSVSREKKERFSLILESASTNQTSMYLCASSFAGPSTDTQYFGPGTRLTVL.

The chain is built from TRBV28 and TRBJ2-7; 8 nucleotides align to TRBD2. V lost 6 bases and J lost 2; bases outside the gene matches: 3. The germline V gene has CDR1 MDHEN and CDR2 SYDVKM. This CDR3 contains 13 residues. CDR3 sequence: CASRREVTYEQYF. CDR3 nucleotide sequence: TGTGCCAGCAGGCGGGAGGTTACCTACGAGCAGTACTTC.

This clone has a handful of counts. The rearrangement uses TRBV11-2 and TRBJ2-4; TRBD2 is a possible D gene (5 bases). In germline, CDR1 is SGHAT, CDR2 FQNNGV. Trimming left V 0 bases short and J 15 bases short, with 15 bases between. CDR3 length: 13 amino acids. CDR3 loop: CASSLDFRGMLYF. Written as DNA, the CDR3 is TGTGCCAGCAGCTTAGATTTTCGGGGTATGTTGTACTTC.

The V call is TRBV19, the J call TRBJ1-6; TRBD1 aligns across 11 bases. After removal of 6 bases from V and 5 bases from J, the junction contained 0 bases not matched to a gene. Germline V lookup: CDR1 LNHDA, CDR2 SQIVND (reference sequence). The length of the CDR3 is 14 residues. CDR3: CASRGQGDNSPLHF. CDR3 DNA: TGTGCCAGTAGGGGACAGGGGGATAATTCACCCCTCCACTTT.

CDR3 sequence: CASSVGPSGSEEQFF. DNA of the CDR3: TGTGCCAGCAGCGTAGGTCCTAGCGGGAGTGAAGAGCAGTTCTTC. The chain couples TRBV9 to TRBJ2-1; 10 bases line up with TRBD2. This CDR3 has 15 residues. Germline V CDR1 and CDR2: SGDLS, YYNGEE. The ends lost 0 bases at V and 10 bases at J; junction bases unmatched: 7.

The chain carries TRBV5-1 and TRBJ2-7, with D possibly matching TRBD2 (5 bases). Looked up from germline, CDR1 is SGHRS and CDR2 is YFSETQ. V was shortened by 5 bases and J by 0 bases, with 9 bases between the two germline ends. The CDR3 contains 13 residues. In nucleotides, the CDR3 is TGCGCCAGCAGATCCGGGGTCTCCTACGAGCAGTACTTC. Translated: CASRSGVSYEQYF. Complete variable domain (other parts from reference TRBV5-1 and TRBJ2-7): KAGVTQTPRYLIKTRGQQVTLSCSPISGHRSVSWYQQTPGQGLQFLFEYFSETQRNKGNFPGRFSGRQFSNSRSEMNVSTLELGDSALYLCASRSGVSYEQYFGPGTRLTVT.

The chain couples TRBV4-3 to TRBJ2-3; perhaps TRBD1 as D (6 bases). The V end lost 1 base, the J end lost 6 bases, and 23 bases lay between the germline ends. CDR1 and CDR2 from the germline V gene are LGHNA and YSLEER. This CDR3 is built from 18 residues. As DNA, the CDR3 is TGCGCCAGCAGCCAAGGTGGATTGGCACAGGGTGGCCGGGATACGCAGTATTTT. Its translation is CASSQGGLAQGGRDTQYF.

The genes are TRBV3-1 (or the pseudogene TRBV3-2) and TRBJ2-5; TRBD2 matches 9 bases. The junction had 10 bases not matched to a gene; V was cut back by 0 bases and J by 2 bases. Germline assignment: CDR1 LGHDT and CDR2 YNNKEL (reference sequence). The CDR3 has 18 residues. The CDR3 bases are TGTGCCAGCAGCCAAGAGATGTTTGTGACTAGCGGACAAGAGACCCAGTACTTC. Translated, it gives CASSQEMFVTSGQETQYF.

The chain has TRBV5-1 and TRBJ2-1, with TRBD2 matching 9 bases. This CDR3 has 16 residues. Germline assignment: CDR1 SGHRS and CDR2 YFSETQ. V trimming: 0 bases; J trimming: 6 bases; junction bases outside the gene matches: 7. CDR3 sequence reads: CASSLAGTSRVNEQFF. CDR3 nucleotide sequence: TGCGCCAGCAGCTTGGCCGGGACTAGCAGGGTCAATGAGCAGTTCTTC. Drawing the rest from reference TRBV5-1 and TRBJ2-1, the complete variable domain is KAGVTQTPRYLIKTRGQQVTLSCSPISGHRSVSWYQQTPGQGLQFLFEYFSETQRNKGNFPGRFSGRQFSNSRSEMNVSTLELGDSALYLCASSLAGTSRVNEQFFGPGTRLTVL.

This rearrangement joins TRBV4-3 to TRBJ1-6, with D perhaps TRBD1 (5 bases). This CDR3 contains 19 residues. The germline CDR1 and CDR2 sequences are LGHNA and YSLEER. Trimming pared 1 base from V and 1 base from J, leaving 17 bases between. The CDR3 region is CASSQVRGYGASYNSPLHF. The CDR3 DNA is TGCGCCAGCAGCCAAGTCCGGGGGTACGGTGCGTCCTATAATTCACCCCTCCACTTT.

The V gene is TRBV18, the J gene TRBJ2-1; D not resolved. V lost 2 bases, J lost 10 bases, and 12 bases lay in between. Per germline, CDR1 KGHSH and CDR2 LQKENI. The CDR3 sequence is 13 residues long. CDR3 loop: CASSPRRLAEQFF. The CDR3 DNA sequence: TGTGCCAGCTCACCAAGGCGGTTGGCCGAGCAGTTCTTC. The full variable domain, completed using reference TRBV18 and TRBJ2-1, is NAGVMQNPRHLVRRRGQEARLRCSPMKGHSHVYWYRQLPEEGLKFMVYLQKENIIDESGMPKERFSAEFPKEGPSILRIQQVVRGDSAAYFCASSPRRLAEQFFGPGTRLTVL.

The chain employs TRBV19 and TRBJ2-7; TRBD1 matches at 7 bases. Germline CDR1 LNHDA, CDR2 SQIVND (reference sequence). The junction had 8 bases not matched to a gene; V was cut back by 5 bases and J by 1 base. This CDR3 contains 15 residues. CDR3 sequence: CASSSSGTASYEQYF. The DNA of the CDR3 is TGTGCCAGTAGTTCGTCCGGGACAGCGTCCTACGAGCAGTACTTC.